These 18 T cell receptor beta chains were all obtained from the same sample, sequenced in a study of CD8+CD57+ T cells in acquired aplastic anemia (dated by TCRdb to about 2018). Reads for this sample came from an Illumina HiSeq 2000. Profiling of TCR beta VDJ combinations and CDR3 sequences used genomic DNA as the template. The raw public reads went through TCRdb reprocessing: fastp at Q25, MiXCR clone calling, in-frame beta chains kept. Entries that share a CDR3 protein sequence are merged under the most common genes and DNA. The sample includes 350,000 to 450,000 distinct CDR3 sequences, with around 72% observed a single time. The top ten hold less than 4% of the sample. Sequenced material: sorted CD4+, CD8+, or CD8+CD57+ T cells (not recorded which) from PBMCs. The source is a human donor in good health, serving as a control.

The CDR3 DNA follows: TGTGCCAGCACCCCGGACAGCTCATTCACTGAAGCTTTCTTT. It yields the protein CASTPDSSFTEAFF. This sequence joins TRBV12-3 or TRBV12-4 and TRBJ1-1; D might be TRBD1 (6 bases). V shed 7 bases and J shed 4 bases, with 16 bases lying between them. This CDR3 is built from 14 residues.

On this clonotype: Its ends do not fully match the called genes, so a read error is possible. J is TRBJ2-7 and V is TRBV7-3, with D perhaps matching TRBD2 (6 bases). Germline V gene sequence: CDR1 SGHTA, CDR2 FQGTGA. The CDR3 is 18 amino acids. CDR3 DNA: TGCGCCAGCAGCTGGACGGGGGAGGAGACACTACGCCACTACGAGCAGTACTTC. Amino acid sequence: CASSWTGEETLRHYEQYF. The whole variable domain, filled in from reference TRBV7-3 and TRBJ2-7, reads GAGVSQTPSNKVTEKGKYVELRCDPISGHTALYWYRQSLGQGPEFLIYFQGTGAADDSGLPNDRFFAVRPEGSVSTLKIQRTERGDSAVYLCASSWTGEETLRHYEQYFGPGTRLTVT.

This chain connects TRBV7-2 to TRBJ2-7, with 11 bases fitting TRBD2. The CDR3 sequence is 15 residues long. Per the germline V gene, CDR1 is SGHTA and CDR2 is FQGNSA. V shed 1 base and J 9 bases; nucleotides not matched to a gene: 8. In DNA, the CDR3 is TGTGCCAGCAGCTTAGGAGGTAGCGGGGGGGATCCGCAGTACTTC. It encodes CASSLGGSGGDPQYF.

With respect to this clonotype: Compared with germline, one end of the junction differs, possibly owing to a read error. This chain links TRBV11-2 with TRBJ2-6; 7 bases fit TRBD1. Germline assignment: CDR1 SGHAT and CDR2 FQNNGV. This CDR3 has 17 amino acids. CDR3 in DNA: TGTGCCAGCAGCGTACAGGGGCCTCACGCTGGGTCCAACGTCCTGACTTTC. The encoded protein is CASSVQGPHAGSNVLTF.

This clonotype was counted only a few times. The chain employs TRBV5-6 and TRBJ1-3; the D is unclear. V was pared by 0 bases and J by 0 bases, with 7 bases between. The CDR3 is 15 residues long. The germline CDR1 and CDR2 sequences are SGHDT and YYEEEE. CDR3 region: CASSLGRFSGNTIYF. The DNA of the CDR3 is TGTGCCAGCAGCTTGGGGAGGTTCTCTGGAAACACCATATATTTT.

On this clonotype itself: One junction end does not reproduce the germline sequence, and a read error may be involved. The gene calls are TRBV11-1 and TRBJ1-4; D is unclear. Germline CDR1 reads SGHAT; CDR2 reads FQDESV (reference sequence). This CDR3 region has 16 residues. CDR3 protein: CASSFLIDTTNGKLFF. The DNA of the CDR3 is TGTGCCAGCAGCTTCCTGATCGACACAACTAATGGAAAACTGTTTTTT.

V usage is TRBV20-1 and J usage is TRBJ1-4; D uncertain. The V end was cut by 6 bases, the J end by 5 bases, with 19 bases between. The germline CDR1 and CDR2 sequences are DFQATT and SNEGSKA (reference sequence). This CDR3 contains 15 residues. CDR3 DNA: TGCAGTGCACGCCCCACCACACCGCGGAATGAAAAACTGTTTTTT. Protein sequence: CSARPTTPRNEKLFF.

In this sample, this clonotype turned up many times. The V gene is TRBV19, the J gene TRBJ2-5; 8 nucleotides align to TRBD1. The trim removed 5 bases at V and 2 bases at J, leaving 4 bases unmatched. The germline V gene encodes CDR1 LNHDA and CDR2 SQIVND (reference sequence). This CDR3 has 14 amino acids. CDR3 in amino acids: CASSAYRGQETQYF. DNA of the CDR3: TGTGCCAGTAGTGCATACAGGGGGCAAGAGACCCAGTACTTC.

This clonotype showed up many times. In DNA form, the CDR3 reads TGTGCCAGCGGCAACCGTGAGAGGGGGCATGAAAAACTGTTTTTT. As protein: CASGNRERGHEKLFF. This chain joins TRBV25-1 and TRBJ1-4, with 7 bases identical to TRBD1. Germline V CDR1 and CDR2: MGHDK, SYGVNS. The CDR3 is 15 residues long. Trimming took 8 bases from V and 6 from J; bases not matched to a gene: 12.

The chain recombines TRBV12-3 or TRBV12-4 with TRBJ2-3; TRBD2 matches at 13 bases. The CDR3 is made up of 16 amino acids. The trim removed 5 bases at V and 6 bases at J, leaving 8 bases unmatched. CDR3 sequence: CASSPPTSGGPDTQYF. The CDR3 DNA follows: TGTGCCAGCAGTCCCCCGACTAGCGGGGGGCCTGATACGCAGTATTTT.

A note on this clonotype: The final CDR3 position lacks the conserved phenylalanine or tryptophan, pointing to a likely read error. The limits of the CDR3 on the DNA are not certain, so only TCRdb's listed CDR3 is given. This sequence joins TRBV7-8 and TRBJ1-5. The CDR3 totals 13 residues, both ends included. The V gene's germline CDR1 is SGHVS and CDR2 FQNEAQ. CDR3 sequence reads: CASSLGKVKGAVL.

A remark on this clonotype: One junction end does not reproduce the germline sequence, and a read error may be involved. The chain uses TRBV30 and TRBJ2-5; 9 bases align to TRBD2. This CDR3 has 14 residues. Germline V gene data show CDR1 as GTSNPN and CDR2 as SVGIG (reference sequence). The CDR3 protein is CAWSKLAGQESQYF. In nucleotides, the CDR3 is TGTGCCTGGAGTAAACTAGCGGGTCAAGAGTCCCAGTACTTC.

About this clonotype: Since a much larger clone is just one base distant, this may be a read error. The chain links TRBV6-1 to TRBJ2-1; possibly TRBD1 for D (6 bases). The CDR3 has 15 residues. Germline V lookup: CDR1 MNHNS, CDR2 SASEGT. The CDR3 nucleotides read TGTGCCAGCAGTGACCTTACAGGGACCTACAATGGGCAGTTCTTC. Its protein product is CASSDLTGTYNGQFF.

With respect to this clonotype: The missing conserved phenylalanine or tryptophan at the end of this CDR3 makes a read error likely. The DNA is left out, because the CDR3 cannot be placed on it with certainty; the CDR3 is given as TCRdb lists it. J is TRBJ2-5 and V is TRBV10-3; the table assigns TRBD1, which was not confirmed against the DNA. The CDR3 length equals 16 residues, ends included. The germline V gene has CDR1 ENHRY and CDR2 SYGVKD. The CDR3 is CAISEPDRNYGYTFGS.

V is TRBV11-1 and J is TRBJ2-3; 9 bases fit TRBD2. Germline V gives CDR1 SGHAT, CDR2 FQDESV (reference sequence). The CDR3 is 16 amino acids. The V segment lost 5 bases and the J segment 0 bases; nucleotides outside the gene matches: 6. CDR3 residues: CASSRDLAGSTDTQYF. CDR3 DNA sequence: TGTGCCAGCAGCCGCGATCTAGCGGGGAGCACAGATACGCAGTATTTT. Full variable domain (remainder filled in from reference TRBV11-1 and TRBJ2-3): EAEVAQSPRYKITEKSQAVAFWCDPISGHATLYWYRQILGQGPELLVQFQDESVVDDSQLPKDRFSAERLKGVDSTLKIQPAELGDSAMYLCASSRDLAGSTDTQYFGPGTRLTVL.

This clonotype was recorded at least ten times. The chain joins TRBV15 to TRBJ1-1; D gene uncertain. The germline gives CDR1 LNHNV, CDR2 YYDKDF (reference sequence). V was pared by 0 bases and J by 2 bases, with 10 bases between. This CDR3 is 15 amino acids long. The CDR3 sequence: CATSRDLGRNTEAFF. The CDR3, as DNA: TGTGCCACCAGCAGAGATTTAGGGCGTAACACTGAAGCTTTCTTT.

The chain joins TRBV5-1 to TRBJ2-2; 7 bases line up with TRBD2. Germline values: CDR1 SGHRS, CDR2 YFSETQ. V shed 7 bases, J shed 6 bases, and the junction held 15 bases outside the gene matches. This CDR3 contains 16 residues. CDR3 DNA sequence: TGCGCCAGCGGGATCACCGGGGGGTCTATCCCCGGGGAGCTGTTTTTT. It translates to CASGITGGSIPGELFF.

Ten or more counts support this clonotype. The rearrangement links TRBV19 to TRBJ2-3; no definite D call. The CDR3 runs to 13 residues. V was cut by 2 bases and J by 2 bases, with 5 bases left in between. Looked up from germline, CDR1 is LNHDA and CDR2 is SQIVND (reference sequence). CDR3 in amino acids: CASSITYTDTQYF. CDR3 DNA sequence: TGTGCCAGTAGTATAACTTACACAGATACGCAGTATTTT. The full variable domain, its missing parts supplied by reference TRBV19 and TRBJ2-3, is DGGITQSPKYLFRKEGQNVTLSCEQNLNHDAMYWYRQDPGQGLRLIYYSQIVNDFQKGDIAEGYSVSREKKESFPLTVTSAQKNPTAFYLCASSITYTDTQYFGPGTRLTVL.